Below are 10 T cell receptor beta chains sequenced from a single sample in a study of blood T cell repertoires in COVID-19. The assay was immunoSEQ multiplex PCR, and TCRdb's table has in-frame clones only and misses some. The sample shows fewer than 120,000 clones, 76% of them seen only once. The sample was peripheral blood. The receptor set was obtained from an elderly woman with acute or convalescent COVID-19.

This clone came up a few times. The rearrangement joins TRBV11-2 to TRBJ2-3; TRBD2 is a possible D gene (6 bases). This CDR3 spans 15 amino acids. The germline gives CDR1 SGHAT, CDR2 FQNNGV. The V and J ends lost 6 bases and 3 bases respectively, with 16 bases between them. CDR3: CASRIPGLMTDTQYF. The CDR3 DNA sequence: TGTGCCAGCAGGATTCCGGGACTGATGACAGATACGCAGTATTTT.

The V call is TRBV6-2 or TRBV6-3, the J call TRBJ1-2; D unclear. From germline, CDR1 is MNHEY and CDR2 SVGEGT. There are 16 residues in the CDR3. V dropped 3 bases and J dropped 4 bases, with 18 bases sitting between them. The CDR3 DNA reads TGTGCCAGCAGTTATGTCGTTGGGCAGGAACTCTATGGCTACACCTTC. Protein product: CASSYVVGQELYGYTF.

The chain uses TRBV11-2 and TRBJ1-6; 7 bases line up with TRBD1. The length of the CDR3 is 18 residues. Germline V gives CDR1 SGHAT, CDR2 FQNNGV. Trimming cost V 5 bases and J 0 bases; bases outside gene matches: 10. CDR3 residues: CASSPTSRGFSYNSPLHF. DNA for the CDR3: TGTGCCAGCAGCCCAACCTCCAGGGGGTTCTCCTATAATTCACCCCTCCACTTT.

The chain has TRBV7-2 and TRBJ1-4; the match to TRBD1 covers 7 bases. Trimming took 5 bases from V and 0 from J; bases not matched to a gene: 6. CDR1 is SGHTA and CDR2 is FQGNSA in the germline V gene. The length of the CDR3 is 16 residues. The CDR3 reads CASSTQGGSTNEKLFF. CDR3 coding DNA: TGTGCCAGCAGCACCCAGGGGGGTTCAACTAATGAAAAACTGTTTTTT.

The chain employs TRBV6-5 and TRBJ2-4; D unclear. There are 13 residues in the CDR3. V lost 9 bases and J lost 0, with 9 bases in between. Germline V gene sequence: CDR1 MNHEY, CDR2 SVGAGI. Written as DNA, the CDR3 is TGTGCCAGTCGATCACTAGCCAAAAACATTCAGTACTTC. The encoded protein is CASRSLAKNIQYF.

The V gene is TRBV9, the J gene TRBJ2-3; 7 nucleotides match TRBD2. The CDR3 is 15 amino acids. Germline V gene sequence: CDR1 SGDLS, CDR2 YYNGEE. V shed 0 bases and J 6 bases; nucleotides not matched to a gene: 7. In DNA form, the CDR3 reads TGTGCCAGCAGCGTAGCTCCCGCGGGGGAGGATACGCAGTATTTT. Translation: CASSVAPAGEDTQYF. Using reference TRBV9 and TRBJ2-3 for the parts outside the CDR3, the full variable domain is DSGVTQTPKHLITATGQRVTLRCSPRSGDLSVYWYQQSLDQGLQFLIQYYNGEERAKGNILERFSAQQFPDLHSELNLSSLELGDSALYFCASSVAPAGEDTQYFGPGTRLTVL.

The chain carries TRBV5-1 and TRBJ1-2; 8 bases line up with TRBD1. The V and J ends lost 0 bases and 4 bases, in that order; junction bases with no gene match: 5. The CDR3 sequence is 15 residues long. Germline CDR1 is SGHRS and CDR2 is YFSETQ. CDR3: CASSLELGTGYGYTF. CDR3 nucleotide sequence: TGCGCCAGCAGCTTGGAGTTGGGGACAGGCTATGGCTACACCTTC.

This clone was detected only once. The chain uses TRBV9 and TRBJ2-3, with a weak D call TRBD2 (5 bases). Germline V gene data show CDR1 as SGDLS and CDR2 as YYNGEE. The CDR3 covers 13 residues. V was trimmed by 2 bases and J by 4 bases, leaving 8 bases between them. This CDR3 reads CASSVRAPDTQYF. In DNA form, the CDR3 reads TGTGCCAGCAGCGTGAGGGCCCCAGATACGCAGTATTTT.

V gene TRBV28 combines with J gene TRBJ2-4; 11 bases are shared with TRBD2. V lost 5 bases to trimming and J lost 8 bases; unmatched junction nucleotides: 5. The CDR3 length is 14 residues. The germline CDR1 and CDR2 sequences are MDHEN and SYDVKM. The CDR3 nucleotides read TGTGCCAGCAGTAGACTAGCGGGGCGACACATTCAGTACTTC. It translates to CASSRLAGRHIQYF.

This clone has a single count. The V and J genes are TRBV4-1 and TRBJ2-5; TRBD1 might be the D (6 bases). Trimming took 8 bases from V and 5 from J, leaving 15 bases between them. Looked up from germline, CDR1 is MGHRA and CDR2 is YSYEKL. The CDR3 totals 13 residues. The CDR3 coding sequence is TGCGCCAGCGCCTTAATCAGGGGCGAGACCCAGTACTTC. It translates to CASALIRGETQYF.